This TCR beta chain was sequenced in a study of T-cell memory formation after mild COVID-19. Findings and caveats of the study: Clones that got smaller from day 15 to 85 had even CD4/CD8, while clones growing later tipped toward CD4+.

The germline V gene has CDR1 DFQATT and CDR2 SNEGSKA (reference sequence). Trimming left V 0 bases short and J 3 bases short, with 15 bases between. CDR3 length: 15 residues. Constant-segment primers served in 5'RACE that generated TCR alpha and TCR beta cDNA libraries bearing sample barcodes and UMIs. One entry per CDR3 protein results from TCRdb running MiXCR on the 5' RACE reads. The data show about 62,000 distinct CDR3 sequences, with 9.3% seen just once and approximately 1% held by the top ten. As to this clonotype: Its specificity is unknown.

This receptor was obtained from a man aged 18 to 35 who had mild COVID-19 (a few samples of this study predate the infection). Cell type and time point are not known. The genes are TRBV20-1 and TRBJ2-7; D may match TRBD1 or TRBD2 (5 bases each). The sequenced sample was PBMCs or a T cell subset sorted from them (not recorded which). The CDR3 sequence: CSARDWRGTGYEQYF. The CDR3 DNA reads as TGCAGTGCTAGAGATTGGAGAGGGACGGGCTACGAGCAGTACTTC.